Sequencing of this T cell receptor (beta chain) was carried out in a study of cytomegalovirus exposure and HLA in healthy donors. Primers included in the PCR were 60 Vbeta and 13 Jbeta primers. TCRdb keeps only in-frame clones here, not all; method: immunoSEQ multiplex PCR. The sample holds under 150,000 clones, over 60% seen once. Germline values: CDR1 SNHLY, CDR2 FYNNEI. The CDR3 is 13 residues long. To note about this clone: The target antigen is unknown.

Findings and limits, study-wide: Several V segments, TRBV6-2 and TRBV6-3 among them, could not be told apart and were dropped.

The sample consisted of PBMCs. The chain combines TRBV2 with TRBJ2-5; the match to TRBD1 covers 9 bases. The J call may be incorrect, as the DNA end agrees better with TRBJ2-7. The TCR comes from a man aged 40-49 years in good health and CMV-seropositive. CDR3 in amino acids: CASSGDRVYEQYF. As DNA, the CDR3 is TGTGCCAGCAGTGGGGACAGGGTCTACGAGCAGTACTTC.